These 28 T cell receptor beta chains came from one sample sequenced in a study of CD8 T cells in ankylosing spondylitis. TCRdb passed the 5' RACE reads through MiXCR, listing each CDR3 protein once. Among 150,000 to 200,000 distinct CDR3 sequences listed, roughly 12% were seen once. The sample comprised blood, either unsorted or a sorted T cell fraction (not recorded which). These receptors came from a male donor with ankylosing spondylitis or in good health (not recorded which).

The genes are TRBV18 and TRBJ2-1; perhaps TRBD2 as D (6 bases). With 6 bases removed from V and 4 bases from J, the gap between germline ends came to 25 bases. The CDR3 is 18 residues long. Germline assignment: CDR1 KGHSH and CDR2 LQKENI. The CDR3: CASSPTSRRSGPYNEQFF. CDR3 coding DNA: TGTGCCAGCTCCCCAACATCCCGGCGGAGCGGGCCTTACAATGAGCAGTTCTTC.

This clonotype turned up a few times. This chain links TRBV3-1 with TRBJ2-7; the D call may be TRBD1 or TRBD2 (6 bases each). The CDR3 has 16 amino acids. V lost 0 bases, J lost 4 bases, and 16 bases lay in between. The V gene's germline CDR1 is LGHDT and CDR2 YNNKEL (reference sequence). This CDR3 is CASSQDPRGLLYEQYF. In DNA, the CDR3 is TGTGCCAGCAGCCAAGATCCCAGGGGACTTCTTTACGAGCAGTACTTC.

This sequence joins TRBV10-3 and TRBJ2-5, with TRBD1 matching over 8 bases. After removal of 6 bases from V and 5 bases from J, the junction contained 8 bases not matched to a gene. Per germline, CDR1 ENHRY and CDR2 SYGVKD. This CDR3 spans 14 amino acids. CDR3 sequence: CAISGQGAAETQYF. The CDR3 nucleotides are TGTGCCATCAGCGGGCAGGGGGCTGCCGAGACCCAGTACTTC.

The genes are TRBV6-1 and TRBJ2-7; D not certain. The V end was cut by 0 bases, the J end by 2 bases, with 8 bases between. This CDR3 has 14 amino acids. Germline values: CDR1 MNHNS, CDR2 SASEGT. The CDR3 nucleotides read TGTGCCAGCAGTGAAGCGGGAACTCCCTACGAGCAGTACTTC. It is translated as CASSEAGTPYEQYF.

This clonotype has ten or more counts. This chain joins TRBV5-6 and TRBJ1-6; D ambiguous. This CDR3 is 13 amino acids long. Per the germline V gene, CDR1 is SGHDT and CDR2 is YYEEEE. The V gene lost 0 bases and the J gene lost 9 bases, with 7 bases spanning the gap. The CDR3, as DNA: TGTGCCAGCAGCTTGGGCGGGAGTTCACCCCTCCACTTT. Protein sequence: CASSLGGSSPLHF.

CDR3 DNA sequence: TGCGCCAGCAGCTTTCCAGGGAACACTGAAGCTTTCTTT. This sequence encodes CASSFPGNTEAFF. V gene TRBV5-1 combines with J gene TRBJ1-1; D remains ambiguous. Trimming took off 2 bases at V and 1 base at J, with 6 bases between the two ends. The germline CDR1 and CDR2 sequences are SGHRS and YFSETQ. This CDR3 contains 13 residues.

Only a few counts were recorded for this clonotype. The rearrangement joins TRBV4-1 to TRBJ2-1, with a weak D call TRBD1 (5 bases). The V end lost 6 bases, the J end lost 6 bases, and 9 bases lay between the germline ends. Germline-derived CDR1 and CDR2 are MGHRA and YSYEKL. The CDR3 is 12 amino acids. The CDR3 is CASRGEPNEQFF. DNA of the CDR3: TGCGCCAGCAGAGGGGAACCCAATGAGCAGTTCTTC.

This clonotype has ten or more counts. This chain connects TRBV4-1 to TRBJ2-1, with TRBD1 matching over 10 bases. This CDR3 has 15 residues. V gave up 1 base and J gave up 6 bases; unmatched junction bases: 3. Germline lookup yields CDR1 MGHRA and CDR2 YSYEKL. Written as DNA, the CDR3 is TGCGCCAGCAGCCAAGGAGGGACAGGGGCCAATGAGCAGTTCTTC. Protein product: CASSQGGTGANEQFF.

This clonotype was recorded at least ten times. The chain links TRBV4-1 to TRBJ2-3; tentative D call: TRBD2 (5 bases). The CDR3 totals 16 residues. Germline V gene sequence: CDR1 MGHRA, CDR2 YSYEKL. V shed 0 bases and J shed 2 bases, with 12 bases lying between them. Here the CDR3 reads CASSQEPSGITDTQYF. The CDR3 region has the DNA TGCGCCAGCAGCCAAGAGCCCAGCGGTATCACAGATACGCAGTATTTT.

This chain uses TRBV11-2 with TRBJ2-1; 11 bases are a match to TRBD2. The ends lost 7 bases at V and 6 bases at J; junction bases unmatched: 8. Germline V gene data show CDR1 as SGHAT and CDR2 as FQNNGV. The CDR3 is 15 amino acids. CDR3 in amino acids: CASTRIAGGANEQFF. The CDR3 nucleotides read TGTGCCAGCACCCGTATAGCGGGGGGGGCCAATGAGCAGTTCTTC.

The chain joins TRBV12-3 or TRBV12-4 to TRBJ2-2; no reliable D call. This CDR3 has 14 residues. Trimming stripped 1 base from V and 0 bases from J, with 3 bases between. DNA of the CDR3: TGTGCCAGCAGTTTAGACCCGAACACCGGGGAGCTGTTTTTT. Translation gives CASSLDPNTGELFF.

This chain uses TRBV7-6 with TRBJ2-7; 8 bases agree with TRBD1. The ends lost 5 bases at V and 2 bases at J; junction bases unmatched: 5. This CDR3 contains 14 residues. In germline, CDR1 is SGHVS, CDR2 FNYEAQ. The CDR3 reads CASSPSTGAYEQYF. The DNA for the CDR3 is TGTGCCAGCAGCCCGTCGACAGGGGCCTACGAGCAGTACTTC.

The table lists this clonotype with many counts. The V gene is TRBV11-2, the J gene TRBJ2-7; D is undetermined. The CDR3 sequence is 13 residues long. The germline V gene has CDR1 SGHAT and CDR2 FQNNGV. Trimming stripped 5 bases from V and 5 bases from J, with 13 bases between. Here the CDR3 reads CASSRSGIHEQYF. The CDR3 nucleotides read TGTGCCAGCAGCCGCTCAGGAATCCACGAGCAGTACTTC. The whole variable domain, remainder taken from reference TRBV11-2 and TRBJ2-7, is EAGVAQSPRYKIIEKRQSVAFWCNPISGHATLYWYQQILGQGPKLLIQFQNNGVVDDSQLPKDRFSAERLKGVDSTLKIQPAKLEDSAVYLCASSRSGIHEQYFGPGTRLTVT.

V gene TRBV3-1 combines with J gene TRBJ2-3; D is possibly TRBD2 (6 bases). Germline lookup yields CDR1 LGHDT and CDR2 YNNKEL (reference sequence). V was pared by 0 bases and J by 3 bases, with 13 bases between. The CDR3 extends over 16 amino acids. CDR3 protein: CASSQDLGGGTDTQYF. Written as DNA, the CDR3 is TGTGCCAGCAGCCAAGATTTGGGGGGTGGTACAGATACGCAGTATTTT.

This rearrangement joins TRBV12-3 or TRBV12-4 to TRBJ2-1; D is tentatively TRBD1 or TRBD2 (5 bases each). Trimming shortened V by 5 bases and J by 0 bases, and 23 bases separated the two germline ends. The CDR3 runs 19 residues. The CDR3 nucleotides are TGTGCCAGCAGTAACGAGCCCGGTCGGAGGACAAGCTCCTACAATGAGCAGTTCTTC. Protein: CASSNEPGRRTSSYNEQFF.

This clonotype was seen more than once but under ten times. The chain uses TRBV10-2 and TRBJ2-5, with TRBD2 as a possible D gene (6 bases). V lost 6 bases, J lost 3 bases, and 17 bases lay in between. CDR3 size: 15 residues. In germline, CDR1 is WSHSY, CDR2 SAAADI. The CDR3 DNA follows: TGCGCCAGCAGGCCTTTAGGGGTAGCGGAAGAGACCCAGTACTTC. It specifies CASRPLGVAEETQYF.

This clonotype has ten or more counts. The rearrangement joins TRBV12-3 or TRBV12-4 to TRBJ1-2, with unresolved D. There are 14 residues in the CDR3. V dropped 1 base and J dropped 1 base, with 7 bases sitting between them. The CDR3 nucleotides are TGTGCCAGCAGTTTAGAAGAGAGTAACTATGGCTACACCTTC. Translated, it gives CASSLEESNYGYTF.

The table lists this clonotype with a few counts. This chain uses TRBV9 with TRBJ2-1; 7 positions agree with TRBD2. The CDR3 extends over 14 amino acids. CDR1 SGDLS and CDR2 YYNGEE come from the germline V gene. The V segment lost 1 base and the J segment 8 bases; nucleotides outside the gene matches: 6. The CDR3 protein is CASSVTSVVDEQFF. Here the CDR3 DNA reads TGTGCCAGCAGCGTAACTAGCGTTGTCGATGAGCAGTTCTTC. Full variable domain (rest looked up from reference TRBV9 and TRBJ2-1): DSGVTQTPKHLITATGQRVTLRCSPRSGDLSVYWYQQSLDQGLQFLIQYYNGEERAKGNILERFSAQQFPDLHSELNLSSLELGDSALYFCASSVTSVVDEQFFGPGTRLTVL.

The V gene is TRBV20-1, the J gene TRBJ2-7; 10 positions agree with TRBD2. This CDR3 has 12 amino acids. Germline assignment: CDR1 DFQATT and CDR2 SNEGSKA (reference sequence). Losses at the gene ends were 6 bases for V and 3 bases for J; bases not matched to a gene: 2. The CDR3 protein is CSAKREGYEQYF. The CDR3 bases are TGCAGTGCAAAGCGGGAGGGCTACGAGCAGTACTTC.

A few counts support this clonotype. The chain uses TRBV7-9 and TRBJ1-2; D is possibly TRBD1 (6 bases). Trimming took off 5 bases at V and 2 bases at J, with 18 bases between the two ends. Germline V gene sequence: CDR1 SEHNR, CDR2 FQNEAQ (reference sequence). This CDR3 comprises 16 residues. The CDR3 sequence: CASSQGLGGLNYGYTF. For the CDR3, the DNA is TGTGCCAGCAGCCAAGGGTTGGGGGGCTTGAACTATGGCTACACCTTC.

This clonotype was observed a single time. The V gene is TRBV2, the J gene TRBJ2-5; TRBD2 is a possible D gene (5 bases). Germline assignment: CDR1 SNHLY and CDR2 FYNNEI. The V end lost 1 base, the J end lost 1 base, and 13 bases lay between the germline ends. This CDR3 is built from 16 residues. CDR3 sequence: CASSEGSGPPQETQYF. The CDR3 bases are TGTGCCAGCAGTGAAGGGAGCGGACCCCCCCAAGAGACCCAGTACTTC. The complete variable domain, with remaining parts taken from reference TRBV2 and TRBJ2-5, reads EPEVTQTPSHQVTQMGQEVILRCVPISNHLYFYWYRQILGQKVEFLVSFYNNEISEKSEIFDDQFSVERPDGSNFTLKIRSTKLEDSAMYFCASSEGSGPPQETQYFGPGTRLLVL.

The CDR3 here is CASSQTSGSTDTQYF. The CDR3 DNA is TGCGCCAGCAGCCAGACTAGCGGAAGCACAGATACGCAGTATTTT. V and J are TRBV4-1 and TRBJ2-3; 9 bases map to TRBD2. The ends lost 3 bases at V and 0 bases at J; junction bases unmatched: 1. Germline CDR1 reads MGHRA; CDR2 reads YSYEKL. The CDR3 is 15 residues long.

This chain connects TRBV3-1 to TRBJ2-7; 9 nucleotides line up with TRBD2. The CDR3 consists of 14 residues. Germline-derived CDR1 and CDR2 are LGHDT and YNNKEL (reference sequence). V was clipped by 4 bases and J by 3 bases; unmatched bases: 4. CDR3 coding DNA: TGTGCCAGCAGCCCAGCGGGGGGCCGCTACGAGCAGTACTTC. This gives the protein CASSPAGGRYEQYF.

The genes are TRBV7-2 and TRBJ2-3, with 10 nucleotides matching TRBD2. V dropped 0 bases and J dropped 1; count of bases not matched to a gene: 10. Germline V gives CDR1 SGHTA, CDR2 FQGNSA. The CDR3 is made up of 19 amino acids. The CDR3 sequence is CASSLAGGAGGPGTDTQYF. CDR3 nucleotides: TGTGCCAGCAGCTTAGCCGGCGGAGCGGGAGGGCCGGGCACAGATACGCAGTATTTT.

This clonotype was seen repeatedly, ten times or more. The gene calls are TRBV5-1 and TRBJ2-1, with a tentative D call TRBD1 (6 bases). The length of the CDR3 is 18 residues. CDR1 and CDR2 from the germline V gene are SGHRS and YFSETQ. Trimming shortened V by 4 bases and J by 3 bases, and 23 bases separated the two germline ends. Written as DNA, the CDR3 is TGCGCCAGCAGCGCCCAATGGCGAACAGGGTTTTTCTACAATGAGCAGTTCTTC. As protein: CASSAQWRTGFFYNEQFF. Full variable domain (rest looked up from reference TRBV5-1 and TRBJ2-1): KAGVTQTPRYLIKTRGQQVTLSCSPISGHRSVSWYQQTPGQGLQFLFEYFSETQRNKGNFPGRFSGRQFSNSRSEMNVSTLELGDSALYLCASSAQWRTGFFYNEQFFGPGTRLTVL.

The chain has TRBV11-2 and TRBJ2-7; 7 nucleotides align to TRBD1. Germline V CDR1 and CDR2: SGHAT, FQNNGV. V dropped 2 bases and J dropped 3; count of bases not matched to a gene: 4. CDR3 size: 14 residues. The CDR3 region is CASSLPDRVYEQYF. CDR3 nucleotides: TGTGCCAGCAGCTTACCCGACAGGGTCTACGAGCAGTACTTC.

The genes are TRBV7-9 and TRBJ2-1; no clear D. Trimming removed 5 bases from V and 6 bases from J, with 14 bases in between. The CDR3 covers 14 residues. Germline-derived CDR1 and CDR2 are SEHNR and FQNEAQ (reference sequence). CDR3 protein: CASSQALPGNEQFF. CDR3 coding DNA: TGTGCCAGCAGCCAGGCCCTTCCCGGCAATGAGCAGTTCTTC.

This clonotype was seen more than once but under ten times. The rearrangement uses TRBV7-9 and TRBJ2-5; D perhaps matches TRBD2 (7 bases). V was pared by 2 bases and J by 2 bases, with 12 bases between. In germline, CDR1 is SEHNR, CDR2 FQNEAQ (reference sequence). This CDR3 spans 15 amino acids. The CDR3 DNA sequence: TGTGCCAGCAGCTTAAGGGGGGGGAAACAAGAGACCCAGTACTTC. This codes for CASSLRGGKQETQYF.